Listed below are T cell receptor beta chains from one sample, sequenced in a study of blood T cell repertoires in COVID-19. Assay used: immunoSEQ multiplex PCR; TCRdb lists only in-frame clones, some missing. The profile covers over 90,000 clones, with 75% to 95% appearing a single time and 4.2% taken by the ten largest. Specimen: peripheral blood. All receptors come from a man between 18 and 35 years old with acute or convalescent COVID-19. CDR3s include the opening cysteine and the closing phenylalanine or tryptophan. D genes are given only for firm matches. Clone size is stated in some rows and not others, as once, few, many or a class when expanded.

TRBD2	NA	TRBV3-1/TRBV3-2	TRBJ2-3	TGTGCCAGCAGCCACTCCCAGCGGGGCTTACGGGGTACGCAGTATTTT	CASSHSQRGLRGTQYF
TRBD1	NA	TRBV2	TRBJ2-5	TGTGCCAGCCGTGAGGCAGGGGGTTTAACGGAGACCCAGTACTTC	CASREAGGLTETQYF
TRBD1	NA	TRBV19	TRBJ2-7	TGTGCCAGTAGTATCCCAGGGGGCTACGAGCAGTACTTC	CASSIPGGYEQYF
TRBD1	once	TRBV6-5	TRBJ1-2	TGTGCCAGCACCTGGGACAGCGATCTTGACGGCTACACCTTC	CASTWDSDLDGYTF
TRBD2	NA	TRBV10-3	TRBJ2-2	TGTGCCATCAGTGGTCGAGCGGGGGAAGTTAGGGCCGGGGAGCTGTTTTTT	CAISGRAGEVRAGELFF
NA	few	TRBV2	TRBJ2-4	TGTGCCAGCAGTGGGGTACAGGGAGCCTACTTC	CASSGVQGAYF
TRBD2	once	TRBV10-2	TRBJ2-3	TGCGCCAGCAGGGGGACTAGCGGTGGGGGAGATACGCAGTATTTT	CASRGTSGGGDTQYF
NA	NA	TRBV19	TRBJ1-5	TGTGCCAGTAGTATATACCGGGGACAGCCCCAGCATTTT	CASSIYRGQPQHF
NA	NA	TRBV6-6	TRBJ1-4	TGTGCCAGCAGTTTCCCCTCCGGGACAAAGACTGAAAAACTGTTTTTT	CASSFPSGTKTEKLFF
NA	NA	TRBV27	TRBJ1-1	TGTGCCAGCAGTTTAGGCTCAGGGCTCGGCACTGAAGCTTTCTTT	CASSLGSGLGTEAFF
TRBD2	NA	TRBV19	TRBJ2-1	TGTGCCAGTAGTATGGGGGGGACCCTACACAATGAGCAGTTCTTC	CASSMGGTLHNEQFF
NA	NA	TRBV14	TRBJ2-5	TGTGCCAGCAGCCAAGTCAGGGGGGCTAGTCAAGAGACCCAGTACTTC	CASSQVRGASQETQYF
NA	NA	TRBV18	TRBJ1-6	TGTGCCAGCTCGACCAGCGTGGGCAGGGAATCACCCCTCCACTTT	CASSTSVGRESPLHF
NA	NA	TRBV12-2	TRBJ1-5	TGTGCAAGTCACATACAGGACGTCTCCAATCAGCCCCAGCATTTT	CASHIQDVSNQPQHF
TRBD1	NA	TRBV6-5	TRBJ2-5	TGTGCCAGCGGTCGGACAGGGACTGTAGGGGAGACCCAGTACTTC	CASGRTGTVGETQYF
TRBD1	NA	TRBV20-1	TRBJ1-2	TGCAGTGCTAGTAACAGGGGAGTGGGGTATGGCTACACCTTC	CSASNRGVGYGYTF
TRBD1	NA	TRBV6-6	TRBJ1-1	TGTGCCACCGAATCGACAGGGGAAGCTTGGACTGAAGCTTTCTTT	CATESTGEAWTEAFF
TRBD1	once	TRBV24-1	TRBJ2-1	TGTGCCACCAGTGACCCCAGCAGGGGGAATGAGCAGTTCTTC	CATSDPSRGNEQFF
NA	NA	TRBV4-1	TRBJ1-2	TGCGCCAGCAGCCAAGATTGGGGACTGACATATGGCTACACCTTC	CASSQDWGLTYGYTF
NA	NA	TRBV21-1	TRBJ1-1	TGTGCCAGCAGCTCGACAATCTTAAGGGACAGGAACACTGAAGCTTTCTTT	CASSSTILRDRNTEAFF
NA	NA	TRBV4-2	TRBJ1-1	TGTGCCAGCAGCCAAGATCAGGGCCTAGACACTGAAGCTTTCTTT	CASSQDQGLDTEAFF
TRBD1	NA	TRBV5-4	TRBJ1-2	TGTGCCAGCAGTCGAACAGGGGGTGGCGGCTACACCTTC	CASSRTGGGGYTF
NA	NA	TRBV13	TRBJ1-4	TGTGCCAGCGGGAAGCAGGGAACAACTAATGAAAAACTGTTTTTT	CASGKQGTTNEKLFF
TRBD1	once	TRBV27	TRBJ1-5	TGTGCCAGCAGGAAGACAGGGGAAGTTACTAATCAGCCCCAGCATTTT	CASRKTGEVTNQPQHF
NA	NA	TRBV20-1	TRBJ1-2	TGCAGTGCTAGTCGGTATGGCTACACCTTC	CSASRYGYTF
NA	NA	TRBV19	TRBJ2-2	TGTGCCAGTGGCAGGGGACCGAACACCGGGGAGCTGTTTTTT	CASGRGPNTGELFF
TRBD1	NA	TRBV6-5	TRBJ1-2	TGTGCCAGCAGCCAAGACAGGGACTATGGCTACACCTTC	CASSQDRDYGYTF
TRBD2	NA	TRBV7-9	TRBJ2-7	TGTGCCAGCAGCTTAGTGACTAGCGGGGGGATTTACTCCTACGAGCAGTACTTC	CASSLVTSGGIYSYEQYF
TRBD1	NA	TRBV27	TRBJ2-5	TGTGCCAGCAGTTTATGGGGGGGACAGGGGGCAGAGACCCAGTACTTC	CASSLWGGQGAETQYF
NA	NA	TRBV6-5	TRBJ2-5	TGTGCCAGCAGTTACTCTTCCTTGGAGGACCAAGAGACCCAGTACTTC	CASSYSSLEDQETQYF
TRBD2	NA	TRBV5-5	TRBJ2-1	TGTGCCAGCAGCCCTACTAGCGGGAGCTCCTACAATGAGCAGTTCTTC	CASSPTSGSSYNEQFF
NA	NA	TRBV15	TRBJ1-1	TGTGCCACCAGTTTTCCGGTGAACACTGAAGCTTTCTTT	CATSFPVNTEAFF
NA	NA	TRBV6-5	TRBJ1-1	TGTGCCAGCAATCGCCAACCGGGGGGGAAGGCTTTCTTT	CASNRQPGGKAFF
NA	NA	TRBV5-5	TRBJ1-2	TGTGCCACCCAGCTTGTCCAGGGGACCTACTATGGCTACACCTTC	CATQLVQGTYYGYTF
NA	NA	TRBV5-8	TRBJ2-3	TGTGCCAGCGAAGGACAGGTCAGGTCAGGTCGCCTAGCGGGCCGTACGCAGTATTTT	CASEGQVRSGRLAGRTQYF